This TCR beta chain was documented in a study of T cells in Graves' hyperthyroidism and ophthalmopathy. Overall study: The blood sample was taken at first diagnosis, before treatment began.

Amplification of TCR beta CDR3 regions was performed using RNA transcripts as template. An initial round of RT-PCR targeting the TCR CDR3 relied on the HTBI primer set. TCRdb ran MiXCR on the multiplex PCR reads and lists one entry per CDR3 protein. Of 560,000 or so distinct CDR3 sequences listed, just under 20% are singletons. About this clonotype: Its matching antigen is unknown.

Each diagnosis drew on symptoms, thyroxine, TRAb, thyroid ultrasound and orbital computed tomography findings. Whole-study results and caveats: Also found in blood were most expanded thyroid clonotypes above 0.001. Ophthalmopathy stood apart from stable hyperthyroidism in a 13 V-J model.

The material sequenced was blood. The sequence derives from a man in his forties or fifties with Graves' ophthalmopathy.

CDR3 in amino acids: CASSQDRGLAFF. As DNA, the CDR3 is TGTGCCAGCAGCCAAGACAGGGGGCTAGCTTTCTTT. The V gene is TRBV4-2, the J gene TRBJ1-1; 8 nucleotides align to TRBD1. The junction had 1 base not matched to a gene; V was cut back by 0 bases and J by 10 bases. Germline V gives CDR1 LGHNA, CDR2 YNFKEQ. CDR3 length: 12 amino acids.